The rows below give T cell receptor beta chains drawn from one sample of a study of blood T cell repertoires in COVID-19. Measured with immunoSEQ multiplex PCR; TCRdb has only the in-frame clones, and not every one. Of about 400,000 clones listed, more than 85% were seen once; the top ten hold 4% to 5.5%. The source material was peripheral blood. The receptors shown here come from a woman younger than 45 with acute or convalescent COVID-19. CDR3s include the opening cysteine and the closing phenylalanine or tryptophan. Each record gives: J gene, clone size, D gene, V gene, CDR3 DNA, CDR3 protein. The D gene is left open where the match is weak. Clone size is stated in some rows and not others, as once, few, many or a class when expanded.

j_gene: TRBJ1-5
abundance: .
d_gene: .
v_gene: TRBV2
CDR3nt: TGTGCCAGCAGTCGGGGAGAGAGCAATCAGCCCCAGCATTTT
CDR3aa: CASSRGESNQPQHF

j_gene: TRBJ2-5
abundance: .
d_gene: TRBD2
v_gene: TRBV5-1
CDR3nt: TGCGCCAGCAGCCAGCCTAGCGGGGGCCAAGAGACCCAGTACTTC
CDR3aa: CASSQPSGGQETQYF

j_gene: TRBJ2-7
abundance: .
d_gene: .
v_gene: TRBV2
CDR3nt: TGTGCCAGCAGGACGGGACAAAGCTCCTACGAGCAGTACTTC
CDR3aa: CASRTGQSSYEQYF

j_gene: TRBJ2-5
abundance: .
d_gene: TRBD1
v_gene: TRBV5-1
CDR3nt: TGCGCCAGCAGCTCCGGGACAGGGTTTGCAGAGACCCAGTACTTC
CDR3aa: CASSSGTGFAETQYF

j_gene: TRBJ1-6
abundance: few
d_gene: .
v_gene: TRBV7-6
CDR3nt: TGTGCCAGCAGCTTAGTAGCAGCCTCACCCCTCCACTTT
CDR3aa: CASSLVAASPLHF

j_gene: TRBJ2-2
abundance: .
d_gene: .
v_gene: TRBV19
CDR3nt: TGTGCCAGTAGTTCGGACAGTGACACCGGGGAGCTGTTTTTT
CDR3aa: CASSSDSDTGELFF

j_gene: TRBJ2-3
abundance: once
d_gene: TRBD1
v_gene: TRBV5-1
CDR3nt: TGCGCCAGCAGTTCCGGGACAGGGGTGGCAGATACGCAGTATTTT
CDR3aa: CASSSGTGVADTQYF

j_gene: TRBJ2-1
abundance: .
d_gene: TRBD1
v_gene: TRBV14
CDR3nt: TGTGCCAGCAGCCAGGGACAGGGGGCCTTCCCAGCCTACAATGAGCAGTTCTTC
CDR3aa: CASSQGQGAFPAYNEQFF

j_gene: TRBJ2-1
abundance: .
d_gene: TRBD2
v_gene: TRBV5-1
CDR3nt: TGCGCCAGCAGCCCCACTCGGACTAGCGGGGGGGTCGTTGGTGAGCAGTTCTTC
CDR3aa: CASSPTRTSGGVVGEQFF

j_gene: TRBJ2-3
abundance: .
d_gene: TRBD2
v_gene: TRBV19
CDR3nt: TGTGCCAGTAGTGCCTCGCGGGGGGGCTCAACAGATACGCAGTATTTT
CDR3aa: CASSASRGGSTDTQYF

j_gene: TRBJ1-4
abundance: .
d_gene: .
v_gene: TRBV5-1
CDR3nt: TGCGCCAGCAGTTTAGCGTCGTGGGGGGTCGGTGAAAAACTGTTTTTT
CDR3aa: CASSLASWGVGEKLFF

j_gene: TRBJ1-2
abundance: .
d_gene: .
v_gene: TRBV6-5
CDR3nt: TGTGCCAGTAATGCCGACAGCTATAATGGCTACACCTTC
CDR3aa: CASNADSYNGYTF

j_gene: TRBJ2-7
abundance: .
d_gene: TRBD1
v_gene: TRBV5-4
CDR3nt: TGTGCCAGCACCTCAAACCTCGGACAGGGAACCTACGAGCAGTACTTC
CDR3aa: CASTSNLGQGTYEQYF

j_gene: TRBJ1-1
abundance: .
d_gene: .
v_gene: TRBV5-4
CDR3nt: TGTGCCAGCAGCTCGAGGACAGAGAACACTGAAGCTTTCTTT
CDR3aa: CASSSRTENTEAFF

j_gene: TRBJ2-7
abundance: .
d_gene: TRBD1
v_gene: TRBV27
CDR3nt: TGTGCCACCGGACCACAGGGGTTTTACAGCGAGCAGTACTTC
CDR3aa: CATGPQGFYSEQYF

j_gene: TRBJ2-7
abundance: .
d_gene: .
v_gene: TRBV6-5
CDR3nt: TGTGCCAACGCAAACCCCGGGTCCAACGAGCAGTACTTC
CDR3aa: CANANPGSNEQYF

j_gene: TRBJ2-3
abundance: .
d_gene: .
v_gene: TRBV14
CDR3nt: TGTGCCAGCAGCCAGACACGGGGGGCCAGGGGAGATACGCAGTATTTT
CDR3aa: CASSQTRGARGDTQYF

j_gene: TRBJ1-2
abundance: .
d_gene: TRBD1
v_gene: TRBV25-1
CDR3nt: TGTGCCAGCAGGAATCGATGGGGGACAGGACGTCTTGGCTACACCTTC
CDR3aa: CASRNRWGTGRLGYTF

j_gene: TRBJ2-1
abundance: .
d_gene: TRBD1
v_gene: TRBV7-9
CDR3nt: TGTGCCAGCAGCCCCCGGACAGGGGGGAACAATGAGCAGTTCTTC
CDR3aa: CASSPRTGGNNEQFF

j_gene: TRBJ1-3
abundance: .
d_gene: .
v_gene: TRBV9
CDR3nt: TGTGCCAGCAGCGGGGCAGCTGGAAACACCATATATTTT
CDR3aa: CASSGAAGNTIYF

j_gene: TRBJ2-7
abundance: .
d_gene: .
v_gene: TRBV10-2
CDR3nt: TGCGCCAGCAGTGAGTGGCGGTCTGGCTCCTACGAGCAGTACTTC
CDR3aa: CASSEWRSGSYEQYF

j_gene: TRBJ2-7
abundance: .
d_gene: .
v_gene: TRBV11-1
CDR3nt: TGTGCCAGCAGCTTATGGCCCCAAGGAGGGGTGTACGAGCAGTACTTC
CDR3aa: CASSLWPQGGVYEQYF

j_gene: TRBJ1-6
abundance: .
d_gene: TRBD1
v_gene: TRBV7-9
CDR3nt: TGTGCCGTACAGGGGACCAACTCCTATAATTCACCCCTCCACTTT
CDR3aa: CAVQGTNSYNSPLHF

j_gene: TRBJ1-5
abundance: .
d_gene: .
v_gene: TRBV19
CDR3nt: TGTGCCAGTAGTATTTCATCCCGGCAGCCCCAGCATTTT
CDR3aa: CASSISSRQPQHF

j_gene: TRBJ2-1
abundance: .
d_gene: .
v_gene: TRBV10-3
CDR3nt: TGTGCCATCAGTGAGCCAGAAAGACAGGCCGGGGTCAATGAGCAGTTCTTC
CDR3aa: CAISEPERQAGVNEQFF

j_gene: TRBJ2-3
abundance: .
d_gene: .
v_gene: TRBV29-1
CDR3nt: TGCAGCGGGACGCCAGGGAGCACAGATACGCAGTATTTT
CDR3aa: CSGTPGSTDTQYF

j_gene: TRBJ2-3
abundance: .
d_gene: .
v_gene: TRBV2
CDR3nt: TGTGCCAGCTATATTTGGCAGGGGAGCACAGATACGCAGTATTTT
CDR3aa: CASYIWQGSTDTQYF

j_gene: TRBJ2-6
abundance: .
d_gene: .
v_gene: TRBV2
CDR3nt: TGTGCCAGCAGTGAAGGGCGGAGCTCTGGGGCCAACGTCCTGACTTTC
CDR3aa: CASSEGRSSGANVLTF

j_gene: TRBJ2-7
abundance: once
d_gene: .
v_gene: TRBV7-6
CDR3nt: TGTGCCAGCAGCTTAGTTAGGTCGGGTGGGACTTCCGAGCAGTACTTC
CDR3aa: CASSLVRSGGTSEQYF

j_gene: TRBJ2-3
abundance: once
d_gene: TRBD2
v_gene: TRBV30
CDR3nt: TGTGCCTTCCGGACTAGCGGGGGGTACACAGATACGCAGTATTTT
CDR3aa: CAFRTSGGYTDTQYF

j_gene: TRBJ2-7
abundance: .
d_gene: TRBD1
v_gene: TRBV3-1/TRBV3-2
CDR3nt: TGTGCCAGCAGGCAACAGGGGGAGCAGTACTTC
CDR3aa: CASRQQGEQYF

j_gene: TRBJ2-1
abundance: .
d_gene: TRBD1
v_gene: TRBV6-5
CDR3nt: TGTGCCACCAACAGGGGATACAATGAGCAGTTCTTC
CDR3aa: CATNRGYNEQFF

j_gene: TRBJ1-1
abundance: .
d_gene: .
v_gene: TRBV18
CDR3nt: TGTGCCAGCTTAACACGGAACACTGAAGCTTTCTTT
CDR3aa: CASLTRNTEAFF

j_gene: TRBJ1-2
abundance: .
d_gene: TRBD1
v_gene: TRBV7-3
CDR3nt: TGTGCCAGCAGCCCGCGCACCGGGACAGGTGGAATTGGAGGCTATGGCTACACCTTC
CDR3aa: CASSPRTGTGGIGGYGYTF

j_gene: TRBJ2-3
abundance: .
d_gene: .
v_gene: TRBV3-1/TRBV3-2
CDR3nt: TGTGCCAGCAGCCAAGAGGTGCCGGGGGGCAGCACAGATACGCAGTATTTT
CDR3aa: CASSQEVPGGSTDTQYF

j_gene: TRBJ1-1
abundance: .
d_gene: .
v_gene: TRBV9
CDR3nt: TGTGCCAGCAGCGTCGGAAGTAGAGGTCGGCGAGCTTTCTTT
CDR3aa: CASSVGSRGRRAFF

j_gene: TRBJ1-2
abundance: .
d_gene: .
v_gene: TRBV24-1
CDR3nt: TGTGCCACCAGTGATCCAGCCACAGACTATGGCTACACCTTC
CDR3aa: CATSDPATDYGYTF

j_gene: TRBJ1-1
abundance: .
d_gene: .
v_gene: TRBV30
CDR3nt: TGTGCCTGGAGCCCGGCAGTCGAACAGGGAAGGACTGAAGCTTTCTTT
CDR3aa: CAWSPAVEQGRTEAFF

j_gene: TRBJ1-3
abundance: .
d_gene: TRBD1
v_gene: TRBV11-2
CDR3nt: TGTGCCAGCAGACAAGGGACAGTTATCCCTCGGCTCCCTGGAAACACCATATATTTT
CDR3aa: CASRQGTVIPRLPGNTIYF

j_gene: TRBJ2-1
abundance: .
d_gene: .
v_gene: TRBV13
CDR3nt: TGTGCCAGCAGCTTAGAACGGCCTGCGCGGGGCTACAATGAGCAGTTCTTC
CDR3aa: CASSLERPARGYNEQFF

j_gene: TRBJ2-2
abundance: .
d_gene: .
v_gene: TRBV24-1
CDR3nt: TGTGCCACCAGTGATTCCCTAAGAGGGTGGGACACCGGGGAGCTGTTTTTT
CDR3aa: CATSDSLRGWDTGELFF

j_gene: TRBJ2-7
abundance: .
d_gene: .
v_gene: TRBV21-1
CDR3nt: TGTGCCAGCAGCAAGAGTTTTAGCGGGGGGGCCTACGAGCAGTACTTC
CDR3aa: CASSKSFSGGAYEQYF

j_gene: TRBJ2-7
abundance: .
d_gene: .
v_gene: TRBV5-5
CDR3nt: TGTGCCAGCAGACCCGGTCTTTCCTACGAGCAGTACTTC
CDR3aa: CASRPGLSYEQYF

j_gene: TRBJ1-1
abundance: .
d_gene: .
v_gene: TRBV5-5
CDR3nt: TGTGCCAGCACAGGTTCCTATGAAGCTTTCTTT
CDR3aa: CASTGSYEAFF

j_gene: TRBJ1-2
abundance: .
d_gene: TRBD1
v_gene: TRBV7-8
CDR3nt: TGTGCCAGCAGCTTAAGGGGACAGGGGTGGGGTATGGGCTACACCTTC
CDR3aa: CASSLRGQGWGMGYTF

j_gene: TRBJ1-6
abundance: .
d_gene: .
v_gene: TRBV5-6
CDR3nt: TGTGCCAGCAGCTTGGCTCAGTCCTCCTATAATTCACCCCTCCACTTT
CDR3aa: CASSLAQSSYNSPLHF

j_gene: TRBJ1-1
abundance: once
d_gene: .
v_gene: TRBV4-1
CDR3nt: TGCGCCAGCAGCCCCCAGGAGGGCACTGAAGCTTTCTTT
CDR3aa: CASSPQEGTEAFF